This T cell receptor (beta chain) was retrieved from a study of cytomegalovirus exposure and HLA in healthy donors. Whole-study findings and limits: Cytomegalovirus status was reportedly diagnosed by the classifier with high sensitivity and specificity.

The PCR used 60 Vbeta and 13 Jbeta primers. The data were produced by immunoSEQ multiplex PCR, yet TCRdb's version contains in-frame clones alone and is incomplete. This sample's table reports fewer than 35,000 clones. As for this clone: Its target is unknown.

Germline-derived CDR1 and CDR2 are MNHEY and SMNVEV (reference sequence). With V trimmed by 0 bases and J by 4 bases, 6 bases remained unmatched. The CDR3 loop spans 16 amino acids. The donors, nominally healthy at sampling, likely had unrecorded immune exposures. The sample was PBMCs. The TCR was taken from a female donor in good health and CMV-seronegative. V usage is TRBV27 and J usage is TRBJ1-2; TRBD1 agrees at 9 bases. This CDR3 reads CASSLSGTGTGYGYTF. In DNA, the CDR3 is TGTGCCAGCAGTTTATCCGGGACAGGGACCGGCTATGGCTACACCTTC.